This section outlines one T cell receptor beta chain sequence together with its context. What it recognizes is unknown. The source of the sample is a study of brain T cells in children with intractable seizures. Findings of the study overall: Pre- and post-surgery blood differed in depth, so pre-surgery absences may be undersampling.

The CDR3 has 13 amino acids. V was shortened by 2 bases and J by 7 bases, with 14 bases between the two germline ends. In germline, CDR1 is SQVTM, CDR2 ANQGSEA. Noted time point: blood from clinic visit 5 months post-surgery; TSC patient then seizure free. Patients received at least one anti-epileptic drug before surgery. Produced via immunoSEQ multiplex PCR; TCRdb's table is partial and in-frame only. The sample records about 340,000 clones, over 90% being singletons. The starting material was peripheral blood, obtained approximately 5 months after surgery. The chain joins TRBV29-1 to TRBJ1-2; no reliable D call. The receptor was isolated from a boy under three years old with tuberous sclerosis and intractable seizures. The CDR3 loop is CSVEWWEDGGYTF. The CDR3 coding sequence is TGCAGCGTTGAATGGTGGGAGGACGGTGGCTACACCTTC.